This TCR beta chain emerged from a study of T cell responses to AZD1222 COVID-19 vaccine. Only in-frame clones appear in the TCRdb table, and some are missing; sequencing was by immunoSEQ multiplex PCR. Of 130,000 or so clones in the sample, roughly 93% were seen once. CDR1 and CDR2 (germline): SGHRS, YFSETQ. V lost 0 bases, J lost 7 bases, and 6 bases stayed unmatched. This CDR3 region has 15 residues. Study-wide results and caveats: Donors, mostly white British, included more females; clonal diversity was possibly underestimated. Vaccine-associated CD4 TCRs spanned spike, dominant at 160-218 and 743-854. Of the AZD1222 recipients, only six were seropositive at baseline.

Concerning this clone: The antigen is undetermined.

This specimen was peripheral blood, taken on day 0 of AZD1222 vaccination. The clonotype was recovered from an adult in good health. J is TRBJ1-1 and V is TRBV5-1; TRBD1 matches at 10 bases. This CDR3 reads CASSLGQGAMGEAFF. The CDR3 coding sequence is TGCGCCAGCAGCTTGGGACAGGGGGCGATGGGTGAAGCTTTCTTT.